This TCR beta chain was sequenced for a study of cytomegalovirus exposure and HLA in healthy donors. Study-wide results and limits: Previous analysis showed most TCR beta V segments were productive about 87% or about 30% of the time.

Amplification used 60 Vbeta primers and 13 Jbeta primers. Clones were sequenced by immunoSEQ multiplex PCR, and TCRdb holds only the in-frame ones, with some missing. The table lists some 110,000 clones, around 80% of them singletons. In its sample, this clone was seen once. Its specificity is unknown. Sequenced: PBMCs. The TCR originated in a man aged 25-45 years in good health and CMV-seropositive.

The CDR3 DNA reads as TGCGCCAGCAGCTTACCTACAGGGTCGGGGGGGGATACGCAGTATTTT. Protein product: CASSLPTGSGGDTQYF. The chain links TRBV5-1 to TRBJ2-3, with 8 bases fitting TRBD2. The CDR3 has 16 residues. Germline CDR1 and CDR2: SGHRS and YFSETQ. V shed 2 bases and J 6 bases; nucleotides not matched to a gene: 11.